These 22 T cell receptor delta chains were sequenced from one sample in a study of γδ T cells in repeated Plasmodium falciparum infection. TCRdb redid clone calling on the multiplex PCR reads using CATT. The sample records about 93,000 delta-chain clones, 0.8% to 1% being singletons. Flow sorting of PBMC yielded separate Vgamma9/Vdelta2+ and Vdelta2-negative gammadelta T cell populations for bulk repertoire analysis. Sequenced input: gamma-delta T cells from blood. Receptor source: a pool of human donors (malaria-infected and uninfected, not separated).

This clone was counted a few times. A read error likely explains why the TCRdb protein, taken from a much larger clone, differs from this DNA's translation at residue 6; the protein shown is translated from the DNA. This chain links TRDV1 with TRDJ1; possible D gene TRDD3, 6 bases. The J gene was missing in TCRdb and was found by matching the end of the DNA to germline. Trimming took 1 base from V and 0 from J, leaving 24 bases between them. The CDR3 runs 20 residues. The germline V gene encodes CDR1 TSWWSYY and CDR2 QGS. CDR3 in amino acids: CALGERVGWGSYSYTDKLIF. In DNA, the CDR3 is TGTGCTCTTGGGGAACGAGTCGGTTGGGGGTCATACTCATACACCGATAAACTCATCTTT.

This clone was seen a few times. TCRdb's entry gives the protein of a much larger clone, which mismatches this DNA's translation at residue 18, likely from a read error; the protein reported here is translated from the DNA. CDR3 nucleotide sequence: TGTGCCTGTGACAGTACTGGGGGATCTAGGAGCTCCTGGGACACCCGACAGGTGTTTTTC. Translation: CACDSTGGSRSSWDTRQVFF. The J gene has no call, while the V gene is TRDV2; the table's TRDD3 call for D was not verified on the DNA. The germline V gene encodes CDR1 GEAIGNYY and CDR2 EKD. This CDR3 region has 20 residues.

This clone was detected ten times or more. A far larger clone is off by one base, so a read error is likely. This chain links TRDV2 with TRDJ1; D ambiguous. The CDR3 contains 11 residues. The germline CDR1 and CDR2 sequences are GEAIGNYY and EKD. The DNA of the CDR3 is TGTGCCTGTGACCGAGTCAACAAACTCACCTTT. As protein: CACDRVNKLTF.

This clone was detected a few times. The protein in TCRdb stems from a much larger clone and differs at residue 14 from this DNA's translation, likely a read error; here the protein is translated from the DNA. V and J are TRDV1 and TRDJ1; a possible D gene is TRDD3 (6 bases). Trimming cost V 1 base and J 0 bases, with 30 bases left between them. This CDR3 region has 22 residues. Germline values: CDR1 TSWWSYY, CDR2 QGS. The CDR3 sequence is CALGEPTLGWGSLKEDTDKLIF. The CDR3 nucleotides are TGTGCTCTTGGGGAACCGACGTTGGGGTGGGGGTCACTAAAAGAGGACACCGATAAACTCATCTTT.

This clone was picked up many times. A much more abundant neighbour one base away suggests this may be a read error. Other DNA sequences of this sample code for an identical CDR3. V gene TRDV1 combines with J gene TRDJ1; TRDD3 matches at 10 bases. The CDR3 runs to 22 residues. V was clipped by 3 bases and J by 2 bases; unmatched bases: 24. Looked up from germline, CDR1 is TSWWSYY and CDR2 is QGS. CDR3 sequence: CALGDRPSYGTRWGIQTDKLIF. In DNA, the CDR3 is TGTGCTCTTGGGGACAGGCCCTCCTACGGGACGAGGTGGGGGATACAGACCGATAAACTCATCTTT.

About this clone itself: TCRdb lists the protein of a much larger clone for this DNA, which differs at residue 19, so this is likely a read error; the protein given here is translated from the DNA itself. This rearrangement joins TRDV1 to TRDJ2; 11 nucleotides agree with TRDD3. The J gene, missing from TCRdb, was assigned here through DNA to germline matching. The germline gives CDR1 TSWWSYY, CDR2 QGS. V trimming: 2 bases; J trimming: 4 bases; junction bases outside the gene matches: 30. This CDR3 is 25 amino acids long. CDR3 DNA sequence: TGTGCTCTTGGGGAAGATCCTACGCTCGTACTGGGGGATATTTCACGTGGGGCTTCGACAGCACAACTCTTCTTT. Translating gives CALGEDPTLVLGDISRGASTAQLFF.

Of note for this clone: The protein TCRdb gives is from a much larger clone and does not agree with this DNA's translation at residue 16, likely a read error; the protein shown here comes from the DNA. The chain carries TRDV1 and TRDJ1, with 9 bases aligning to TRDD2. TCRdb gives no J gene; it was assigned here by matching the DNA to germline. Germline trimming cut 2 bases from V and 5 bases from J; bases unmatched to any gene: 27. The CDR3 runs 22 residues. The germline V gene has CDR1 TSWWSYY and CDR2 QGS. CDR3 nucleotide sequence: TGTGCTCTTGGGGAAACAGGCCTTCCTACATACGGTACTGGTTTAAAGACGGATAAACTCATCTTT. This encodes CALGETGLPTYGTGLKTDKLIF.

Notes on this clone: The TCRdb protein comes from a much larger clone and disagrees with this DNA's translation at residue 5, likely due to a read error; the protein given here is derived from the DNA. The CDR3 reads CACDTNGTGGLKVDKLIF. CDR3 nucleotide sequence: TGTGCCTGTGACACCAACGGTACTGGGGGACTCAAGGTGGATAAACTCATCTTT. V and J are TRDV2 and TRDJ1; 9 nucleotides match TRDD3. V lost 0 bases and J lost 5; bases outside the gene matches: 15. This CDR3 spans 18 amino acids. In germline, CDR1 is GEAIGNYY, CDR2 EKD.

Notes on this clone: A far larger clone is one base from this, pointing to a likely read error. This sample also contains other DNA sequences that code for the same CDR3. The DNA for the CDR3 is TGTGCCTGTGACACCGTTTCTACTGGGGGATCGTACACCGATAAGCTCATCTTT. Translated, it gives CACDTVSTGGSYTDKLIF. The chain combines TRDV2 with TRDJ1, with 10 nucleotides matching TRDD3. The CDR3 runs 18 residues. Germline CDR1 GEAIGNYY, CDR2 EKD.

This clone was seen a few times. This DNA translates differently at residue 3 from the TCRdb protein, which is that of a much larger clone; a read error is likely, and the protein shown is the DNA's own translation. V and J are TRDV2 and TRDJ3, with a weak D call TRDD3 (5 bases). The J gene was not available in TCRdb and was assigned here by matching the DNA to germline segments. Germline V gives CDR1 GEAIGNYY, CDR2 EKD. The CDR3 loop spans 18 amino acids. In DNA form, the CDR3 reads TGTGCCCGTGACACCGAAGGGGACCACTCCTGGGACACCCGACAGATGTTTTTC. This sequence encodes CARDTEGDHSWDTRQMFF.

The V call is TRDV1, the J call TRDJ1; TRDD3 aligns across 9 bases. V gave up 2 bases and J gave up 0 bases; unmatched junction bases: 16. The length of the CDR3 is 20 residues. Germline V CDR1 and CDR2: TSWWSYY, QGS. The CDR3 coding sequence is TGTGCTCTTGGGGAATCGCCAATCGGGGGGATACAGGCTTACACCGATAAACTCATCTTT. Translated: CALGESPIGGIQAYTDKLIF.

In its sample, this clone was seen a few times. TCRdb records a much larger clone's protein for this DNA, with a difference at residue 12 that likely arises from a read error; the protein given is the translation of the DNA. The V gene is TRDV1, the J gene TRDJ1, with D perhaps being TRDD2 or TRDD3 (7 bases each). TCRdb lists no J gene, so it was determined here by aligning the DNA to germline. Trimming cost V 5 bases and J 10 bases, with 35 bases left between them. This CDR3 region has 19 residues. Germline assignment: CDR1 TSWWSYY and CDR2 QGS. CDR3 sequence (DNA): TGTGCTCTTGGGATCGGGCCCGGGCCTTCCTCCGGTACTGGGGTCATACTCATCTTT. This codes for CALGIGPGPSSGTGVILIF.

This clone was counted between two and nine times. This probably arose from a read error, given a far larger clone one base away. The sample contains more than one DNA sequence encoding this CDR3. The chain couples TRDV1 to TRDJ1, with D possibly TRDD3 on 5 matching bases. This CDR3 has 15 residues. Germline V gene lookup returns CDR1 TSWWSYY and CDR2 QGS. Written as DNA, the CDR3 is TGTGCTCTTGGGGAATTGGGGTTTTACACCGATAAGCTCATCTTT. It specifies CALGELGFYTDKLIF.

Turning to this clone: Since a far larger clone is one base different, this is likely a read error. This sample includes further DNA sequences coding for the same CDR3. This rearrangement joins TRDV2 to TRDJ1; D remains unclear. The J gene was missing in TCRdb and was found by matching the end of the DNA to germline. CDR1 and CDR2 from the germline V gene are GEAIGNYY and EKD. This CDR3 spans 14 amino acids. This chain's CDR3 is CACDRLRYTDKLIF. CDR3 nucleotide sequence: TGTGCTTGTGACAGGCTCCGATACACCGATAAACTCATCTTT.

A remark on this clone: A read error likely explains this, since a far larger clone differs by one base. The sample carries other DNA sequences with the same CDR3. The J gene is TRDJ1, the V gene TRDV1; TRDD3 agrees at 8 bases. The J gene, not given by TCRdb, was assigned here from a germline match of the nucleotide sequence. This CDR3 contains 18 residues. V lost 2 bases and J lost 8; bases outside the gene matches: 19. Germline V gene lookup returns CDR1 TSWWSYY and CDR2 QGS. In nucleotides, the CDR3 is TGTGCTCTTGGGGAAGCTCGAACGAGGGATGGGGGATGCGACAAACTCATCTTT. Translating it yields CALGEARTRDGGCDKLIF.

The table lists this clone with many counts. The TCRdb protein comes from a much larger clone and disagrees with this DNA's translation at residue 12, likely due to a read error; the protein given here is derived from the DNA. The V gene is TRDV2, the J gene TRDJ1, with 12 bases matching TRDD3. The V gene's germline CDR1 is GEAIGNYY and CDR2 EKD. Trimming removed 3 bases from V and 1 base from J; junction bases left unmatched: 11. The CDR3 totals 18 residues. The CDR3 protein is CACDPLLGDTGCTDKLIF. In DNA, the CDR3 is TGTGCCTGTGACCCCCTACTGGGGGATACAGGGTGCACCGATAAACTCATCTTT.

As to this clone: A read error likely explains why the TCRdb protein, taken from a much larger clone, differs from this DNA's translation at residue 10; the protein shown is translated from the DNA. The rearrangement joins TRDV2 to TRDJ1; weak D call: TRDD3 (6 bases). Trimming took 1 base from V and 9 from J, leaving 17 bases between them. Germline V lookup: CDR1 GEAIGNYY, CDR2 EKD. This CDR3 is built from 14 residues. The CDR3 is CACDTVMSGYELIF. The CDR3 coding sequence is TGTGCCTGTGACACAGTAATGTCGGGATATGAACTCATCTTT.

This clone was detected a few times. This is likely an artifact of a read error, given a far larger clone one base away. Other DNA sequences in the sample encode the same CDR3. The V gene corresponds to TRDV2; no J gene was called; the D segment call TRDD3 is taken from the table without a DNA check. This CDR3 is 22 amino acids long. Germline CDR1 GEAIGNYY, CDR2 EKD. CDR3 region: CACWHPTSSRSTGGYFTDKLIF. CDR3 sequence (DNA): TGTGCCTGTTGGCATCCTACGTCTTCTAGGTCTACTGGGGGATATTTTACCGATAAGCTCATCTTT.

For this clone: This likely came from a read error, as a far larger clone is one base away. Distinct nucleotide sequences in the sample also encode this CDR3. This chain connects TRDV2 to TRDJ2; the match to TRDD3 covers 8 bases. The J gene is not listed in TCRdb, so it was assigned here from a DNA match to germline. The V gene end was trimmed by 4 bases and the J gene end by 3 bases; junction bases not matched to a gene: 18. The CDR3 totals 19 residues. Germline V gene sequence: CDR1 GEAIGNYY, CDR2 EKD. DNA for the CDR3: TGTGCCTGTGATCCATCGTCGAATGTTACTGGGGGTCTGACAGCACAACTCTTCTTT. Translated: CACDPSSNVTGGLTAQLFF.

This clone was observed a handful of times. This likely reflects a read error, since a far larger clone is one base away. Other DNA sequences in this specimen translate into the identical CDR3. The chain couples TRDV2 to TRDJ1; D perhaps matches TRDD2 (6 bases). TCRdb does not report a J gene; here it was assigned by matching the DNA to germline references. This CDR3 has 15 amino acids. CDR1 GEAIGNYY and CDR2 EKD come from the germline V gene. For the CDR3, the DNA is TGCGCCTGTGACACTTCCTGGAGCAACACCGATAAACTCATCTTT. It translates to CACDTSWSNTDKLIF.

In its sample, this clone was seen a few times. TCRdb's protein for this DNA is that of a much larger clone and differs from the translation at residue 5, likely a read error; the protein shown is the DNA translation. This chain uses TRDV2 with TRDJ1; 8 positions match TRDD3. Germline matching of the DNA provided the J gene here, since TCRdb leaves it blank. Germline CDR1 GEAIGNYY, CDR2 EKD. The CDR3 contains 18 residues. J lost 0 bases, V lost 2 bases, and 13 bases had no gene match. In nucleotides, the CDR3 is TGTGCCTGTGACATCATCCTGGGGGACCCCCGGTACACCGATAAACTCATCTTT. Translated: CACDIILGDPRYTDKLIF.

In this sample, this clone turned up a few times. A far more abundant clone sits one base away, making this likely a read error. Different DNA sequences within this sample yield the same CDR3. This rearrangement joins TRDV1 to TRDJ2; the D is unclear. Since TCRdb gives no J gene, matching the DNA to germline was used here to assign it. The CDR3 has 18 amino acids. The germline gives CDR1 TSWWSYY, CDR2 QGS. The chain's CDR3 is CALGERTSLAALTAQLFF. The CDR3 DNA reads as TGTGCTCTTGGGGAACGTACCTCCCTCGCCGCTTTGACAGCGCAACTCTTCTTT.